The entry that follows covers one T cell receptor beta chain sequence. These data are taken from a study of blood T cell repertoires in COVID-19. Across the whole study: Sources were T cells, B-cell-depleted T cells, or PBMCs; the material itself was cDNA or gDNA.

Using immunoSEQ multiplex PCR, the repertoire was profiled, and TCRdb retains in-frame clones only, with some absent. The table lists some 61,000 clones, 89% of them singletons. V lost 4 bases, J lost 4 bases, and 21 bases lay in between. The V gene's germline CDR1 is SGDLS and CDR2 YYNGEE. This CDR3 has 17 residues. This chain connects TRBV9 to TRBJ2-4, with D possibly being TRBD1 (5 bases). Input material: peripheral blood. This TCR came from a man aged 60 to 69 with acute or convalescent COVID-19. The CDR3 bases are TGTGCCAGCAGCCCAAGGGGTTTGGCAGGAGCTAAAAACATTCAGTACTTC. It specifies CASSPRGLAGAKNIQYF.